This T cell receptor (beta chain) came from a study of T cells in localized non-small cell lung cancer. Study-level findings and limits: Longer overall survival was linked to higher blood T cell density. Uninvolved adjacent lung showed peak T cell clonality, exceeding tumor.

Assay: immunoSEQ multiplex PCR; the TCRdb copy retains only in-frame clones and omits some. This sample has 2,500 to 3,000 clones, with 20% to 25% found just once. As for this clone: What it recognizes is unknown.

V lost 5 bases and J lost 3, with 10 bases in between. This CDR3 region has 14 residues. Germline V gives CDR1 LNHDA, CDR2 SQIVND (reference sequence). The sequence was collected from a woman aged 35-70 years with stage I lung adenocarcinoma. The specimen comprised lung tumor tissue, sampled before any cancer treatment. The gene calls are TRBV19 and TRBJ1-4, with D uncertain. As DNA, the CDR3 is TGTGCCAGTAGTGCCGGAAGGCCTAATGAAAAACTGTTTTTT. The encoded protein is CASSAGRPNEKLFF.